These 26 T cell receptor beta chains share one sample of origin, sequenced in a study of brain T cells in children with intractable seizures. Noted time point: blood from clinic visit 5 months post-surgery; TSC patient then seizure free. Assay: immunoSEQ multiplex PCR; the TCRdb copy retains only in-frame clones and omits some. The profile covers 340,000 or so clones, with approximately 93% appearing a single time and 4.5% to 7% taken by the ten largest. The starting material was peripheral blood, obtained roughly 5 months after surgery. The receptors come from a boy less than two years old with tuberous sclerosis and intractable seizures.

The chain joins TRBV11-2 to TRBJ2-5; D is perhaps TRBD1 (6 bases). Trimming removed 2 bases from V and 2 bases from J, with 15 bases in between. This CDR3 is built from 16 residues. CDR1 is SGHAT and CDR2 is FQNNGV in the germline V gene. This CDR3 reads CASSLNRAATQETQYF. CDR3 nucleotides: TGTGCCAGCAGCTTAAACAGGGCGGCTACACAAGAGACCCAGTACTTC.

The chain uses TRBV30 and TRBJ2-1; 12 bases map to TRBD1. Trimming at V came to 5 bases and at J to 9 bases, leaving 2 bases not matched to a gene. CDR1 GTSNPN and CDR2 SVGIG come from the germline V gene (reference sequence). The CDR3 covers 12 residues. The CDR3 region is CAWGTGGSEQFF. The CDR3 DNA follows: TGTGCCTGGGGGACAGGGGGCAGTGAGCAGTTCTTC.

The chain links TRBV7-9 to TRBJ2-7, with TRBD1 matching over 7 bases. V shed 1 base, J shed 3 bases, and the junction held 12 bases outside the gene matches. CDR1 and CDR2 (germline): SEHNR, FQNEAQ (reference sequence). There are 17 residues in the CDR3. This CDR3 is CASSLDGWGQSNYEQYF. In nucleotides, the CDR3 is TGTGCCAGCAGCTTAGATGGGTGGGGACAGAGCAACTACGAGCAGTACTTC.

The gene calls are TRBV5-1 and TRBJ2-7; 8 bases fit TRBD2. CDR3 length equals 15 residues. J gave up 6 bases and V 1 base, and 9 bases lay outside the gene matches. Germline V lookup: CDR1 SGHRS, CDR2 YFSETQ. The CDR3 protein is CASSLMASGRGEQYF. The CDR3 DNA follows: TGCGCCAGCAGCTTGATGGCTAGCGGGCGTGGCGAGCAGTACTTC.

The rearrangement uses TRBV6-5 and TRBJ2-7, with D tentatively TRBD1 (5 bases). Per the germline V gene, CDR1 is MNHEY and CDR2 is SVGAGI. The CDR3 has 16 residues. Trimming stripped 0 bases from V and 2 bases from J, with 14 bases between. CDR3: CASSYSGAFLTYEQYF. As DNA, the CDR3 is TGTGCCAGCAGTTACTCTGGGGCTTTTCTAACCTACGAGCAGTACTTC.

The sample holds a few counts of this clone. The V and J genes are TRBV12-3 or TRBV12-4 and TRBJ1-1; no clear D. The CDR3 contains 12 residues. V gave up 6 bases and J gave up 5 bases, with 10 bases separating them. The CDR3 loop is CASSPFTTEAFF. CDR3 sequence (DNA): TGTGCCAGCAGCCCTTTTACGACTGAAGCTTTCTTT.

In DNA form, the CDR3 reads TGTGCCAGCAGCTTAATGTCCACTGAAGCTTTCTTT. It encodes CASSLMSTEAFF. The chain carries TRBV5-6 and TRBJ1-1; D call uncertain. Germline-derived CDR1 and CDR2 are SGHDT and YYEEEE. V was trimmed by 2 bases and J by 4 bases, leaving 6 bases between them. The CDR3 has 12 amino acids.

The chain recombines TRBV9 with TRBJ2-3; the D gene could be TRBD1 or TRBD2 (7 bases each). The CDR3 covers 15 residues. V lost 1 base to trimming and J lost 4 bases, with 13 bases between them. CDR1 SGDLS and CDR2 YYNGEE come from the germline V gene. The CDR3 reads CASSVSGGAPDTQYF. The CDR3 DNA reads TGTGCCAGCAGCGTATCAGGGGGGGCCCCAGATACGCAGTATTTT. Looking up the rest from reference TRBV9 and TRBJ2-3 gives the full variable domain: DSGVTQTPKHLITATGQRVTLRCSPRSGDLSVYWYQQSLDQGLQFLIQYYNGEERAKGNILERFSAQQFPDLHSELNLSSLELGDSALYFCASSVSGGAPDTQYFGPGTRLTVL.

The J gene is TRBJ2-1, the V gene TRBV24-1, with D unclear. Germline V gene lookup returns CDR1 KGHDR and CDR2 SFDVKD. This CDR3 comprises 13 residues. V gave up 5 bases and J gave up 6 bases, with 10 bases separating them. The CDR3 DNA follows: TGTGCCACCAGTGGATCAGACGTCAATGAGCAGTTCTTC. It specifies CATSGSDVNEQFF.

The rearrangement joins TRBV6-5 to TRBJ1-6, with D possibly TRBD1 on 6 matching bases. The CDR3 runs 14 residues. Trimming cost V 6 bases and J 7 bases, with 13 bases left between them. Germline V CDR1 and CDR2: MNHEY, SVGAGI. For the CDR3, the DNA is TGTGCCAGCAGGGTGGGACAAGACAATTCACCCCTCCACTTT. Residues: CASRVGQDNSPLHF.

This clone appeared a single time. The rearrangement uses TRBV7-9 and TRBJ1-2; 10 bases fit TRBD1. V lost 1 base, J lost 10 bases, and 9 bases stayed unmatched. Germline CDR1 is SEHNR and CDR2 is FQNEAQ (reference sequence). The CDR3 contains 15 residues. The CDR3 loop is CASSLEGGTGAPYTF. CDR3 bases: TGTGCCAGCAGCTTAGAGGGGGGGACAGGGGCTCCCTACACCTTC.

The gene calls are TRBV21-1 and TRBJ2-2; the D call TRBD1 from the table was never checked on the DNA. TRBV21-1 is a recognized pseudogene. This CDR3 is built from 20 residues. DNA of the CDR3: TGTGCCAGCAGCAAAAAGGGACAGGGGAGCAAGCCCTCAAACACCGGGGAGCTGTTTTTT. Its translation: CASSKKGQGSKPSNTGELFF.

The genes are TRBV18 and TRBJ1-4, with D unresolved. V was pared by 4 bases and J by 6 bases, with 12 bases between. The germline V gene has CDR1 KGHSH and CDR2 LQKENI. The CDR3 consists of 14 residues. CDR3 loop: CASSLEGNDEKLFF. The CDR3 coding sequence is TGTGCCAGCTCACTAGAGGGAAATGATGAAAAACTGTTTTTT.

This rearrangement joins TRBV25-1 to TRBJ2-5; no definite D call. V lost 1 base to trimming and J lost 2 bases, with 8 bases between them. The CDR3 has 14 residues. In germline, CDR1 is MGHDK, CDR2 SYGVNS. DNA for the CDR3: TGTGCCAGCAGTGAATCCGCTAGGCAAGAGACCCAGTACTTC. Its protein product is CASSESARQETQYF.

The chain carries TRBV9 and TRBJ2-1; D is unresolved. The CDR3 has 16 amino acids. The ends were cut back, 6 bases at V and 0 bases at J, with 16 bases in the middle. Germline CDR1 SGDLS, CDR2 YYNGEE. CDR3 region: CASTPVRSVSYNEQFF. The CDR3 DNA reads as TGTGCCAGCACCCCCGTGCGGAGCGTCTCCTACAATGAGCAGTTCTTC.

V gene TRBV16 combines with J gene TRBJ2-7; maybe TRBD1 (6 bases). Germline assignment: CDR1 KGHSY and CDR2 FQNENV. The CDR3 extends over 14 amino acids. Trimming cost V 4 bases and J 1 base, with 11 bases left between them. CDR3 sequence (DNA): TGTGCCAGCAGCCCAGGGGTCACGTCCTACGAGCAGTACTTC. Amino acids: CASSPGVTSYEQYF.

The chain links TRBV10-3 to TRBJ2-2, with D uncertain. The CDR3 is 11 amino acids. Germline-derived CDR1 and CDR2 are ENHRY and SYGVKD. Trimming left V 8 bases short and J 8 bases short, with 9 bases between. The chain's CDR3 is CAIEVLGELFF. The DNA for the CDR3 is TGTGCCATCGAGGTACTTGGGGAGCTGTTTTTT.

CDR3 region: CASRFDRVNYGYTF. CDR3 DNA sequence: TGTGCCAGCAGGTTTGACAGGGTCAACTATGGCTACACCTTC. This chain joins TRBV6-5 and TRBJ1-2; 7 bases map to TRBD1. Losses at the gene ends were 6 bases for V and 2 bases for J; bases not matched to a gene: 6. The V gene's germline CDR1 is MNHEY and CDR2 SVGAGI. The CDR3 spans 14 residues.

The CDR3 here is CASSRTALSYNEQFF. CDR3 bases: TGTGCCAGCAGTCGGACTGCCCTTTCCTACAATGAGCAGTTCTTC. The chain carries TRBV6-5 and TRBJ2-1; weak D call: TRBD2 (5 bases). The CDR3 is 15 amino acids. V lost 5 bases and J 1 base, leaving 12 bases between the germline ends. Germline V gives CDR1 MNHEY, CDR2 SVGAGI.

CDR3: CAISETGQGEGLFF. The CDR3 DNA reads as TGTGCCATCAGTGAGACAGGACAGGGCGAGGGACTGTTTTTT. The chain recombines TRBV10-3 with TRBJ1-4; 8 positions match TRBD1. With 2 bases clipped from V and 13 bases from J, the junction kept 9 bases outside the gene matches. Germline V gene sequence: CDR1 ENHRY, CDR2 SYGVKD. The CDR3 is made up of 14 amino acids.

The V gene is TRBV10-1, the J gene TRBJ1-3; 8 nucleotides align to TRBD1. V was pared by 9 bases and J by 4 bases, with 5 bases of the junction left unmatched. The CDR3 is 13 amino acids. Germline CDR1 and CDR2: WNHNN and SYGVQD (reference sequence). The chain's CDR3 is CASRTGSGNTIYF. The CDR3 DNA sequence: TGCGCCAGTCGGACAGGGTCCGGAAACACCATATATTTT.

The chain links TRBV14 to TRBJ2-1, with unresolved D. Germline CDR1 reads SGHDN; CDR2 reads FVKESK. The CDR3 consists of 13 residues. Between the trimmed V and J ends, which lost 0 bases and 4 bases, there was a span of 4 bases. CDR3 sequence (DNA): TGTGCCAGCAGCCAAGATGCGTACAATGAGCAGTTCTTC. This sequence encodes CASSQDAYNEQFF.

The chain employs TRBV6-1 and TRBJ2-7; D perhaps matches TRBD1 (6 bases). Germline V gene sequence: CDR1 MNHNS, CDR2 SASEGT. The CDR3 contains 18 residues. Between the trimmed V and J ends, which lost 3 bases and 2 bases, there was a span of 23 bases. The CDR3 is CASSEGRGAFSPAYEQYF. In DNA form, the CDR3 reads TGTGCCAGCAGTGAGGGCAGGGGAGCCTTCAGCCCAGCCTACGAGCAGTACTTC.

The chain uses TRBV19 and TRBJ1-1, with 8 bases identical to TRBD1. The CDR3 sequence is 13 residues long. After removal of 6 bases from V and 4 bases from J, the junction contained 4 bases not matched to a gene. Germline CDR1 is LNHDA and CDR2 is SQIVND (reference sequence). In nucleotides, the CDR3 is TGTGCCAGTAGGACAGGGGTGGCCACTGAAGCTTTCTTT. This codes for CASRTGVATEAFF.

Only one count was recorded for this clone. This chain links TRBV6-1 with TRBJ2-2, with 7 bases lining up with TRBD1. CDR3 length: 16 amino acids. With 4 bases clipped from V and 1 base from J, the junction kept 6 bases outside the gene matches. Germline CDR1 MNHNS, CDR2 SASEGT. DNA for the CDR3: TGTGCCAGCAGTGGTAAAGGGACAGAGAACACCGGGGAGCTGTTTTTT. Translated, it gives CASSGKGTENTGELFF.

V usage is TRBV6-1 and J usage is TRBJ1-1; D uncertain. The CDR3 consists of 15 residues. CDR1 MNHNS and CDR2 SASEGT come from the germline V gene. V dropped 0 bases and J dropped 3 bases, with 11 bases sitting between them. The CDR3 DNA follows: TGTGCCAGCAGTGAAGCGGACGGCTCGGACACTGAAGCTTTCTTT. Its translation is CASSEADGSDTEAFF.